Listed here are 24 T cell receptor beta chains from one sample, sequenced in a study of CD8 T cells in Susac syndrome (dated 2019 in TCRdb). Receptor amplification or capture employed the immunoSEQ multiplex PCR assay. RNA was extracted with the RNeasy kit and roughly 0.45 to 1 ug was reverse transcribed using random hexamers. The public reads were quality trimmed at Q25 with fastp and then assembled into clones with MiXCR by TCRdb, keeping productive beta chains. CDR3 protein duplicates are merged, each entry listing the most common genes and DNA. The sample table shows some 170,000 distinct CDR3 sequences, and roughly 94% are seen once. The leading ten clones occupy 0.099% of the sample. Specimen: CD4+ T cells from PBMCs. The receptors shown here come from a human donor with Susac syndrome.

This chain connects TRBV2 to TRBJ1-5; TRBD1 is a possible D gene (6 bases). Germline V gene sequence: CDR1 SNHLY, CDR2 FYNNEI. This CDR3 comprises 13 residues. V was trimmed by 6 bases and J by 3 bases, leaving 9 bases between them. CDR3 residues: CASSAGHNQPQHF. The CDR3 bases are TGTGCCAGCAGCGCGGGACACAATCAGCCCCAGCATTTT.

The CDR3 nucleotides read TGCGCCAGCAGCTGGACAGGTGACACAACTAATGAAAAACTGTTTTTT. Translating gives CASSWTGDTTNEKLFF. This chain uses TRBV5-1 with TRBJ1-4; 7 bases fit TRBD1. The germline CDR1 and CDR2 sequences are SGHRS and YFSETQ. CDR3 size: 16 residues. With V trimmed by 3 bases and J by 0 bases, 5 bases remained unmatched.

The gene calls are TRBV4-2 and TRBJ2-1; 8 bases fit TRBD2. Germline values: CDR1 LGHNA, CDR2 YNFKEQ. Trimming removed 1 base from V and 8 bases from J; junction bases left unmatched: 10. The CDR3 is 16 amino acids. The CDR3: CASSQAAREGGHEQFF. The CDR3 bases are TGTGCCAGCAGCCAAGCGGCTCGGGAGGGAGGGCATGAGCAGTTCTTC.

The chain uses TRBV27 and TRBJ1-1; D is ambiguous. Trimming pared 7 bases from V and 7 bases from J, leaving 13 bases between. The CDR3 is 12 residues long. Germline CDR1 MNHEY, CDR2 SMNVEV (reference sequence). CDR3 sequence reads: CASTSPRGEAFF. DNA for the CDR3: TGTGCCAGCACCTCACCCCGGGGTGAAGCTTTCTTT.

This chain joins TRBV11-2 and TRBJ2-7; 9 nucleotides line up with TRBD1. V lost 5 bases and J lost 4; bases outside the gene matches: 9. Germline assignment: CDR1 SGHAT and CDR2 FQNNGV. The CDR3 runs to 15 residues. CDR3 sequence reads: CASSPLRDRAYEQYF. CDR3 coding DNA: TGTGCCAGCAGCCCCCTCCGGGACAGGGCTTACGAGCAGTACTTC.

The V call is TRBV30, the J call TRBJ2-3; TRBD2 aligns across 8 bases. Per the germline V gene, CDR1 is GTSNPN and CDR2 is SVGIG (reference sequence). With 3 bases clipped from V and 2 bases from J, the junction kept 7 bases outside the gene matches. This CDR3 spans 15 amino acids. The CDR3 sequence is CAWRNSGGVTDTQYF. In DNA, the CDR3 is TGTGCCTGGAGAAACAGCGGGGGAGTCACAGATACGCAGTATTTT.

This chain uses TRBV11-3 with TRBJ1-1; a weak D match, TRBD1 (5 bases). Trimming shortened V by 3 bases and J by 1 base, and 9 bases separated the two germline ends. The CDR3 loop spans 14 amino acids. Germline V CDR1 and CDR2: SGHNT, YENEEA. CDR3 protein: CASSLAGRNTEAFF. The CDR3 DNA reads as TGTGCCAGCAGCTTGGCGGGACGGAACACTGAAGCTTTCTTT.

This clonotype is a singleton in its sample. The rearrangement uses TRBV29-1 and TRBJ1-5, with D perhaps TRBD1 (6 bases). From germline, CDR1 is SQVTM and CDR2 ANQGSEA. The CDR3 contains 13 residues. Trimming cost V 7 bases and J 4 bases, with 14 bases left between them. The CDR3 protein is CSAGEGQNQPQHF. The CDR3 DNA sequence: TGCAGCGCCGGAGAGGGACAAAATCAGCCCCAGCATTTT. Full variable domain (rest looked up from reference TRBV29-1 and TRBJ1-5): SAVISQKPSRDICQRGTSLTIQCQVDSQVTMMFWYRQQPGQSLTLIATANQGSEATYESGFVIDKFPISRPNLTFSTLTVSNMSPEDSSIYLCSAGEGQNQPQHFGDGTRLSIL.

This clonotype was picked up one time. The chain employs TRBV30 and TRBJ2-7, with TRBD1 as a possible D gene (5 bases). Germline V gives CDR1 GTSNPN, CDR2 SVGIG (reference sequence). The CDR3 has 13 residues. Trimming removed 0 bases from V and 2 bases from J, with 8 bases in between. CDR3 coding DNA: TGTGCCTGGAGTGTACGCAGGGCCTACGAGCAGTACTTC. Its translation: CAWSVRRAYEQYF.

This clonotype was observed a single time. The chain combines TRBV29-1 with TRBJ2-1; 7 nucleotides match TRBD2. The junction had 3 bases not matched to a gene; V was cut back by 4 bases and J by 3 bases. The V gene's germline CDR1 is SQVTM and CDR2 ANQGSEA. The CDR3 contains 13 residues. The DNA of the CDR3 is TGCAGCGTTGGCGGGAGAAACTACAATGAGCAGTTCTTC. It translates to CSVGGRNYNEQFF.

The chain couples TRBV13 to TRBJ2-2; 7 bases map to TRBD1. Germline-derived CDR1 and CDR2 are PRHDT and FYEKMQ (reference sequence). V lost 4 bases, J lost 7 bases, and 6 bases stayed unmatched. The CDR3 loop spans 14 amino acids. The CDR3 protein is CASSYTGDNGELFF. Written as DNA, the CDR3 is TGTGCCAGCAGCTATACAGGGGATAACGGGGAGCTGTTTTTT.

This chain uses TRBV19 with TRBJ2-3, with 10 bases that match TRBD2. J was trimmed by 2 bases and V by 9 bases; bases with no gene match: 14. The CDR3 sequence is 17 residues long. CDR1 is LNHDA, CDR2 SQIVND, per germline (reference sequence). The CDR3 nucleotides read TGTGCCAGCAAAGCCCTTGGGACTAGCGAACTCACAGATACGCAGTATTTT. Protein sequence: CASKALGTSELTDTQYF.

This chain uses TRBV3-1 with TRBJ2-1; D possibly corresponds to TRBD2 (6 bases). This CDR3 spans 16 amino acids. CDR1 and CDR2 (germline): LGHDT, YNNKEL (reference sequence). Trimming removed 0 bases from V and 3 bases from J, with 12 bases in between. The CDR3 here is CASSQDMDSGYNEQFF. The CDR3, as DNA: TGTGCCAGCAGCCAAGATATGGATAGCGGCTACAATGAGCAGTTCTTC.

The CDR3 coding sequence is TGTGCCAGCAGTCCCTACTCCTACGAGCAGTACTTC. It specifies CASSPYSYEQYF. The rearrangement uses TRBV28 and TRBJ2-7; D uncertain. Trimming removed 5 bases at V and 0 bases at J, with 5 bases between. The CDR3 runs to 12 residues. Germline assignment: CDR1 MDHEN and CDR2 SYDVKM.

The rearrangement joins TRBV19 to TRBJ2-1; 7 bases align to TRBD1. CDR3 length: 16 amino acids. Germline-derived CDR1 and CDR2 are LNHDA and SQIVND (reference sequence). The V and J ends lost 4 bases and 7 bases, in that order; junction bases with no gene match: 13. CDR3 coding DNA: TGTGCCAGTAGTAAGCAGGGGACAGATGTACTTAATGAGCAGTTCTTC. This translates into CASSKQGTDVLNEQFF.

The chain is built from TRBV4-3 and TRBJ2-5; 15 nucleotides agree with TRBD2. The V gene's germline CDR1 is LGHNA and CDR2 YSLEER. With V trimmed by 0 bases and J by 4 bases, 6 bases remained unmatched. This CDR3 is 18 amino acids long. In nucleotides, the CDR3 is TGCGCCAGCAGCCAAGAAGGACTAGCGGGAGGGCGTGGAGAGACCCAGTACTTC. It encodes CASSQEGLAGGRGETQYF.

The rearrangement links TRBV4-2 to TRBJ2-3, with D uncertain. Trimming stripped 1 base from V and 0 bases from J, with 11 bases between. The CDR3 loop spans 16 amino acids. Germline V gene lookup returns CDR1 LGHNA and CDR2 YNFKEQ. CDR3: CASSQGALPSTDTQYF. The CDR3 DNA is TGTGCCAGCAGCCAAGGGGCCTTGCCTAGCACAGATACGCAGTATTTT.

The V call is TRBV20-1, the J call TRBJ1-1, with D perhaps matching TRBD1 (6 bases). This CDR3 is 14 amino acids long. Trimming took 0 bases from V and 4 from J, leaving 12 bases between them. The germline V gene has CDR1 DFQATT and CDR2 SNEGSKA (reference sequence). The DNA for the CDR3 is TGCAGTGCTAGAGATACGAAGGGGGTCACTGAAGCTTTCTTT. Protein: CSARDTKGVTEAFF.

The V call is TRBV25-1, the J call TRBJ1-6; perhaps TRBD1 as D (5 bases). V was trimmed by 1 base and J by 9 bases, leaving 16 bases between them. The germline V gene encodes CDR1 MGHDK and CDR2 SYGVNS. The CDR3 is 16 amino acids. Written as DNA, the CDR3 is TGTGCCAGCAGTGAATCTGGTCAGGGTTGGAGTTCACCCCTCCACTTT. It is translated as CASSESGQGWSSPLHF.

This clonotype was counted only a few times. The chain links TRBV27 to TRBJ2-1; D unclear. The CDR3 spans 13 residues. V lost 2 bases and J 6 bases, leaving 8 bases between the germline ends. Germline V lookup: CDR1 MNHEY, CDR2 SMNVEV (reference sequence). Here the CDR3 reads CASSLVDRNEQFF. The DNA for the CDR3 is TGTGCCAGCAGTTTAGTGGACCGCAATGAGCAGTTCTTC.

In DNA, the CDR3 is TGTGCCAGCAGATTCGATTGGACAGGGGCCAATGGCTACACCTTC. It translates to CASRFDWTGANGYTF. The J gene is TRBJ1-2, the V gene TRBV7-9; 9 bases are shared with TRBD1. Trimming took 6 bases from V and 6 from J; bases not matched to a gene: 11. This CDR3 spans 15 amino acids. Looked up from germline, CDR1 is SEHNR and CDR2 is FQNEAQ (reference sequence).

CDR3 in amino acids: CASSQGEVQTQYF. The CDR3 region has the DNA TGTGCCAGTAGTCAGGGGGAGGTACAGACCCAGTACTTC. This chain joins TRBV19 and TRBJ2-5; TRBD1 is a possible D gene (7 bases). The V gene's germline CDR1 is LNHDA and CDR2 SQIVND (reference sequence). The CDR3 loop spans 13 amino acids. The V gene lost 5 bases and the J gene lost 6 bases, with 13 bases spanning the gap.

The chain recombines TRBV11-2 with TRBJ2-2; D is uncertain. Per the germline V gene, CDR1 is SGHAT and CDR2 is FQNNGV. This CDR3 spans 12 amino acids. Trimming took 6 bases from V and 7 from J, leaving 9 bases between them. The CDR3 bases are TGTGCCAGCAGAAGCGTGAGCGGGGAGCTGTTTTTT. Protein sequence: CASRSVSGELFF.

The CDR3 is CASSLSGTYTEAFF. The CDR3 DNA is TGTGCCAGCAGTTTATCGGGGACTTACACTGAAGCTTTCTTT. The rearrangement links TRBV12-3 or TRBV12-4 to TRBJ1-1; D possibly corresponds to TRBD1 (5 bases). V was clipped by 2 bases and J by 3 bases, with 10 bases between them. The CDR3 is made up of 14 amino acids.